This paragraph reports one TCR beta chain. What it binds is unknown. The sample is drawn from a study of monozygotic twins with inflammatory bowel disease. Template switching added UMIs carrying a 6-nucleotide sample barcode. TCRdb re-called the 5' RACE reads and gives one entry per CDR3 protein, without DNA. The data show fewer than 400,000 distinct CDR3 sequences, and the top ten clones hold roughly 5.3%. Collection yielded approximately 2.3 ml of blood per donor. The total RNA came straight from whole blood, and T cells were not sorted beforehand. Study conclusions and caveats: Findings did not support one strong IBD-associated signal or clonotype.

Germline V gives CDR1 SQVTM, CDR2 ANQGSEA. The CDR3 length is 12 residues. This rearrangement joins TRBV29-1 to TRBJ1-2; no DNA is available, so the TRBD1 call from TCRdb remains unchecked. The sequenced sample was blood. This TCR came from a human donor with ulcerative colitis or Crohn's disease, or a healthy co-twin of an affected twin (not recorded which). CDR3 in amino acids: CSVGTERGGYTF.